The following is a T cell receptor (beta chain) sequence with its context. Its specificity is not known. 60 Vbeta and 13 Jbeta primers were used in PCR. Sequenced by immunoSEQ multiplex PCR; TCRdb stores in-frame clones only, minus some. The sample shows 150,000 to 180,000 clones, about 80% of them seen only once. Deletions cut 8 bases from V and 3 bases from J, with 14 bases between. Germline-derived CDR1 and CDR2 are MDHEN and SYDVKM. This CDR3 region has 13 residues. These data originate in a study of cytomegalovirus exposure and HLA in healthy donors. Study as a whole: Tens of millions of unique TCRs from HLA-typed donors were held in an early release of data. Regarding the study as a whole: The authors listed 150 or so TCR beta chains as cytomegalovirus-associated.

Regarding donors, all were healthy bone marrow donors. This receptor was taken from a man aged 30 to 45 in good health and CMV-seropositive. Material: PBMCs. V and J are TRBV28 and TRBJ2-7; D perhaps matches TRBD2 (6 bases). The CDR3 loop reads CASRGGNIYEQYF. The CDR3 DNA follows: TGTGCCAGCCGCGGCGGGAACATCTACGAGCAGTACTTC.